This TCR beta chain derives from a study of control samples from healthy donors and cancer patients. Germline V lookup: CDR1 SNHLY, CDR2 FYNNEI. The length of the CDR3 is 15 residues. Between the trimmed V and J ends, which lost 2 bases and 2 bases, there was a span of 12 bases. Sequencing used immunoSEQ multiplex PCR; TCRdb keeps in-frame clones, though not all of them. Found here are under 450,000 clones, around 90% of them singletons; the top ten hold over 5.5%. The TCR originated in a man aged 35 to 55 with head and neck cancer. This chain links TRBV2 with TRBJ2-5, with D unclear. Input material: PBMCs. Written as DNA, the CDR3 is TGTGCCAGCAGTGAACTGAGAGCCATACAAGAGACCCAGTACTTC. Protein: CASSELRAIQETQYF. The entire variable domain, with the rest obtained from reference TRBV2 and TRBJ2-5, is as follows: EPEVTQTPSHQVTQMGQEVILRCVPISNHLYFYWYRQILGQKVEFLVSFYNNEISEKSEIFDDQFSVERPDGSNFTLKIRSTKLEDSAMYFCASSELRAIQETQYFGPGTRLLVL.